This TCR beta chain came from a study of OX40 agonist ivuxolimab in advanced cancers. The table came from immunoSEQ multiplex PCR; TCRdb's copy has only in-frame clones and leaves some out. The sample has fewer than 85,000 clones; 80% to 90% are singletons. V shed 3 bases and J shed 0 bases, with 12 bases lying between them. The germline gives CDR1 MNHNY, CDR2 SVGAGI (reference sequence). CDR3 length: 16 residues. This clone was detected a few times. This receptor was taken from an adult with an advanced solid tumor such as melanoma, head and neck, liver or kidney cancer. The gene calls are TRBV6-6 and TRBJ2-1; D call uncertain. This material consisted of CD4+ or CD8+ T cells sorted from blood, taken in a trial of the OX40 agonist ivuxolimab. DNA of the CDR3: TGTGCCAGCAGTTATGCTAGGGTGAGCTCCTACAATGAGCAGTTCTTC. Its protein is CASSYARVSSYNEQFF.